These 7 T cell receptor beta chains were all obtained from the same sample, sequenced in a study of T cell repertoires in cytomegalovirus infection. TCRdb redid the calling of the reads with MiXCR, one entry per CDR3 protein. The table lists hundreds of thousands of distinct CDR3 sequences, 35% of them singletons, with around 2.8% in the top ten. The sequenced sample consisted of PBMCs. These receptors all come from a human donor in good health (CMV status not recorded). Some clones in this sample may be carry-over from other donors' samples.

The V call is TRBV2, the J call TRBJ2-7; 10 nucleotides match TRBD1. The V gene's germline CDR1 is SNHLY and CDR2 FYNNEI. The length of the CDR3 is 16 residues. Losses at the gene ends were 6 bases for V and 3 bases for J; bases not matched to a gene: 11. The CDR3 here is CASSSSGTGVIYEQYF. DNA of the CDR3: TGTGCCAGCAGCTCCTCCGGGACAGGGGTTATCTACGAGCAGTACTTC. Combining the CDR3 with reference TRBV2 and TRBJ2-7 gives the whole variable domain EPEVTQTPSHQVTQMGQEVILRCVPISNHLYFYWYRQILGQKVEFLVSFYNNEISEKSEIFDDQFSVERPDGSNFTLKIRSTKLEDSAMYFCASSSSGTGVIYEQYFGPGTRLTVT.

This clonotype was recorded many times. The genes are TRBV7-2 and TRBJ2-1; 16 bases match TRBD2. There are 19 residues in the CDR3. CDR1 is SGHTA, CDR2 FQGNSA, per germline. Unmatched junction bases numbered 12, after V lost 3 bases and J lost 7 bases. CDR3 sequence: CASSFRGGTSGGARNEQFF. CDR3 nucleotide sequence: TGTGCCAGCAGCTTCCGTGGTGGGACTAGCGGGGGGGCGCGGAATGAGCAGTTCTTC.

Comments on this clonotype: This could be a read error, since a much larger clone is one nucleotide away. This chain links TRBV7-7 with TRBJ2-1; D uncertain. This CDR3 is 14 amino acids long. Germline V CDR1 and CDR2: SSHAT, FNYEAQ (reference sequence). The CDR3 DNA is TGTGTCAGCAGCAGACGGCCGCCTGACAATGAGCAGTTCTTC. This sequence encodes CVSSRRPPDNEQFF.

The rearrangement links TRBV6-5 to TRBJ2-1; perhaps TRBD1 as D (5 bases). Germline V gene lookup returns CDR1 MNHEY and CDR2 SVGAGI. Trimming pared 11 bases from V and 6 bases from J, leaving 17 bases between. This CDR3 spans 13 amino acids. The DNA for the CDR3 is TGTGCCGCCAGACCCACAGGATCCAATGAGCAGTTCTTC. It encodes CAARPTGSNEQFF.

CDR3 sequence: CASSPGGNWPEAFF. In nucleotides, the CDR3 is TGTGCCAGCAGTCCAGGGGGAAATTGGCCTGAAGCTTTCTTT. V and J are TRBV6-6 and TRBJ1-1; 7 nucleotides match TRBD1. The germline V gene encodes CDR1 MNHNY and CDR2 SVGAGI (reference sequence). V lost 5 bases to trimming and J lost 6 bases; unmatched junction nucleotides: 9. The CDR3 contains 14 residues.

This chain's CDR3 is CASSYSPSRTAGSANEKLFF. The CDR3, as DNA: TGTGCCAGCAGTTACTCCCCTAGCCGGACGGCCGGGTCCGCTAATGAAAAACTGTTTTTT. This chain links TRBV6-5 with TRBJ1-4; D call uncertain. Germline CDR1 MNHEY, CDR2 SVGAGI. The length of the CDR3 is 20 residues. Trimming left V 0 bases short and J 3 bases short, with 23 bases between.

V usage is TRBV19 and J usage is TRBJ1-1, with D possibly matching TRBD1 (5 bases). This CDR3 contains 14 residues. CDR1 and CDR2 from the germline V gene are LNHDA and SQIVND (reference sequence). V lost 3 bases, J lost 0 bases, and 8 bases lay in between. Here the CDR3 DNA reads TGTGCCAGTAGTATGGCGGGGCTGAACACTGAAGCTTTCTTT. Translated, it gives CASSMAGLNTEAFF.